At least ten counts were recorded for the clone carrying this T cell receptor beta chain. Its antigen remains unknown. The data were taken from a study of T cells in Graves' hyperthyroidism and ophthalmopathy. In the study overall: Peripheral blood draws took place at initial diagnosis, ahead of any treatment.

The germline gives CDR1 SQVTM, CDR2 ANQGSEA. Trimming stripped 7 bases from V and 4 bases from J, with 18 bases between. The CDR3 has 14 residues. There were TCR beta CDR3 regions amplified from RNA transcripts. TCR CDR3 underwent first-round RT-PCR with the HTBI primer set. In TCRdb, the multiplex PCR reads were re-called with MiXCR into one record per CDR3 protein. The sample carries some 400,000 distinct CDR3 sequences, approximately 15% recorded once. Study conclusions and caveats: Progression to ophthalmopathy was predicted a median of roughly 6.5 months early.

PBMCs were collected from a roughly 10 ml volume of fresh peripheral blood. Sequencing was carried out using blood. This clonotype was obtained from a woman between 55 and 75 years old with Graves' hyperthyroidism. The chain recombines TRBV29-1 with TRBJ2-3; D might be TRBD2 (5 bases). The CDR3 here is CSAARTGSADTQYF. The CDR3 DNA follows: TGCAGCGCTGCCCGGACGGGATCGGCAGATACGCAGTATTTT.